The clone carrying this TCR beta chain appeared a single time. Its specificity is not known. Germline V gives CDR1 MGHRA, CDR2 YSYEKL. The ends lost 0 bases at V and 8 bases at J; junction bases unmatched: 4. The CDR3 consists of 16 residues. This entry comes from a study of yellow fever vaccine responses in identical twins. Each CDR3 protein is one row after TCRdb ran MiXCR on the RT-PCR reads. The data show about 20,000 distinct CDR3 sequences, with around 72% seen just once and about 2.5% held by the top ten. Study observations and caveats: Twin vaccine T cell responses reportedly seemed partly convergent, partly personalized.

This sequence was found in a woman younger than 30 who received the yellow fever vaccine. This sample comprised T cells from blood (PBMCs), unsorted or a sorted subset (not recorded which), obtained before or after yellow fever vaccination (not recorded which). V is TRBV4-1 and J is TRBJ2-1, with 13 bases identical to TRBD2. The DNA of the CDR3 is TGCGCCAGCAGCCAAGATAGACTAGCGGGGGGCTATGAGCAGTTCTTC. This codes for CASSQDRLAGGYEQFF.